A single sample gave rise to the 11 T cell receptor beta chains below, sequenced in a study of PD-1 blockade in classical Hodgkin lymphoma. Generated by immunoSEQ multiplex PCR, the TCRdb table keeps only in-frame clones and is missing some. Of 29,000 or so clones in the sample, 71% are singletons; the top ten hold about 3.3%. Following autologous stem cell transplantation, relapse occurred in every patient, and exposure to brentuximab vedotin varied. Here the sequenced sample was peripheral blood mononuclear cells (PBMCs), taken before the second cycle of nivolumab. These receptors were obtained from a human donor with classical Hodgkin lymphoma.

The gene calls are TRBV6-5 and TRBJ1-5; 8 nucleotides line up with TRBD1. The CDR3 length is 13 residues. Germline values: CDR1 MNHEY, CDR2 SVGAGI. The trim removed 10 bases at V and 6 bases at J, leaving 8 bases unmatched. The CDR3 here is CATSGQGPQPQHF. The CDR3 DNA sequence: TGTGCCACCTCCGGACAGGGACCTCAGCCCCAGCATTTT.

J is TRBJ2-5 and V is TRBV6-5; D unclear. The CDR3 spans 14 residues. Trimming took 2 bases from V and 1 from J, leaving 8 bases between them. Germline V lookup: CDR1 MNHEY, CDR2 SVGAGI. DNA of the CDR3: TGTGCCAGCAGTTACGGGTCATTCCAAGAGACCCAGTACTTC. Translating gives CASSYGSFQETQYF.

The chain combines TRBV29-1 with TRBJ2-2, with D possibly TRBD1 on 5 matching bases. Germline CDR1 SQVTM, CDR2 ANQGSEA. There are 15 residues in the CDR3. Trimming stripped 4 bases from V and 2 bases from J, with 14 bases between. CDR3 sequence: CSVVEQDLNTGELFF. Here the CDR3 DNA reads TGCAGCGTTGTAGAACAGGACCTTAACACCGGGGAGCTGTTTTTT.

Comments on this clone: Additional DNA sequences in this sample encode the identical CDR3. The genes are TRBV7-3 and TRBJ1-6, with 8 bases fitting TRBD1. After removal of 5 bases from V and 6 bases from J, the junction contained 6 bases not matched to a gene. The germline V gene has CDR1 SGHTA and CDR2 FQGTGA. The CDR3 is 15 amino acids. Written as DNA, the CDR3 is TGTGCCAGCAGCGCAAGACAGGGGTTTAATTCACCCCTCCACTTT. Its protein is CASSARQGFNSPLHF.

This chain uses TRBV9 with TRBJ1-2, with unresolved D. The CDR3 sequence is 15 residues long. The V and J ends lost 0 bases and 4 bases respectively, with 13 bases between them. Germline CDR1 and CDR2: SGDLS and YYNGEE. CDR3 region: CASSVAGDPSYGYTF. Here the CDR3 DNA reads TGTGCCAGCAGCGTAGCTGGTGACCCGAGCTATGGCTACACCTTC.

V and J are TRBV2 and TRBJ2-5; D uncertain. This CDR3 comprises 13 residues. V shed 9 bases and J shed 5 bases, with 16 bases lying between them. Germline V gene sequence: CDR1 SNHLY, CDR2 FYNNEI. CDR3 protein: CASRTHPPETQYF. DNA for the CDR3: TGTGCCAGTAGGACCCACCCACCCGAGACCCAGTACTTC.

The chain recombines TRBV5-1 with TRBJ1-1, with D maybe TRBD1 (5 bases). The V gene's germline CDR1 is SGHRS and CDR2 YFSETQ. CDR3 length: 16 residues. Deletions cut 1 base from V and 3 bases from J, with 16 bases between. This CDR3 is CASSLNRGVGDTEAFF. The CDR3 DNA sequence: TGCGCCAGCAGCTTGAATCGAGGGGTTGGCGACACTGAAGCTTTCTTT.

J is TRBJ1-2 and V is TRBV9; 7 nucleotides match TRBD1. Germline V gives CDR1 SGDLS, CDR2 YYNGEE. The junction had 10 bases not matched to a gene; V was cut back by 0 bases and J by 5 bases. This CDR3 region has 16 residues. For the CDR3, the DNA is TGTGCCAGCAGCGTAGAAGCAGGAGGGGGCGAGTATGGCTACACCTTC. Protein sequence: CASSVEAGGGEYGYTF.

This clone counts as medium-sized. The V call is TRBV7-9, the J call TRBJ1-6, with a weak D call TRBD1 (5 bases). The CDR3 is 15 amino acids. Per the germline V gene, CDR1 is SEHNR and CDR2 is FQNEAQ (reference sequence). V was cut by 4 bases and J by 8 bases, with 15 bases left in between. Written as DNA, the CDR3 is TGTGCCAGCAGCTCGTCGACAGCTTTCTATTCACCCCTCCACTTT. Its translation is CASSSSTAFYSPLHF.

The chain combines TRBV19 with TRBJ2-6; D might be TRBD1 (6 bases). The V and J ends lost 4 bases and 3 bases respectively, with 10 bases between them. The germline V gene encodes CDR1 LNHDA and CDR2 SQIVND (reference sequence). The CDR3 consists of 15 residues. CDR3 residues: CASSTQGFGANVLTF. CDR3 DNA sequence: TGTGCCAGTAGTACCCAGGGGTTTGGGGCCAACGTCCTGACTTTC.

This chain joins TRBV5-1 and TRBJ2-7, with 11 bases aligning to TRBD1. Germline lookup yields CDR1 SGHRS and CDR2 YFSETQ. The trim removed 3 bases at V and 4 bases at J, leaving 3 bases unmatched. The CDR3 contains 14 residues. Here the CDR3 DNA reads TGCGCCAGCAGCTACGGACAGGGGGCTTACGAGCAGTACTTC. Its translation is CASSYGQGAYEQYF.